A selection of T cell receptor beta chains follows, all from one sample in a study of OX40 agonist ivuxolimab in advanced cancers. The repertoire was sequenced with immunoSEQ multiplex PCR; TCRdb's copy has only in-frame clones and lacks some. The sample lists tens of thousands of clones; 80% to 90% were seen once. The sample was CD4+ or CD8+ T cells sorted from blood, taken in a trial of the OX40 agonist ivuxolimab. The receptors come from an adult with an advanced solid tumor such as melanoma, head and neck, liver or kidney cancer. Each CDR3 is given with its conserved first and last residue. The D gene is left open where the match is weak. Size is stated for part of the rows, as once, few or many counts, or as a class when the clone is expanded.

CDR3nt: TGTGCCAGCAGTCGGGGGGGCTGGGCAGATACGCAGTATTTT
CDR3aa: CASSRGGWADTQYF
j_gene: TRBJ2-3
abundance: -
v_gene: TRBV13
d_gene: TRBD2

CDR3nt: TGTGCCATCAGCTCAGATTACGAGCAGTACTTC
CDR3aa: CAISSDYEQYF
j_gene: TRBJ2-7
abundance: -
v_gene: TRBV10-3
d_gene: -

CDR3nt: TGTGCCAGTAATCTACCCGGGACTAGCCCCACAGATACGCAGTATTTT
CDR3aa: CASNLPGTSPTDTQYF
j_gene: TRBJ2-3
abundance: -
v_gene: TRBV2
d_gene: TRBD2

CDR3nt: TGTGCCAGCAGCGAGACTAGCGGGGCTGGGGGAGGTGAGCAGTTCTTC
CDR3aa: CASSETSGAGGGEQFF
j_gene: TRBJ2-1
abundance: few
v_gene: TRBV11-2
d_gene: TRBD2

CDR3nt: TGCGCCAGCAGCCAAACTGAGGGATCGAACTATGGCTACACCTTC
CDR3aa: CASSQTEGSNYGYTF
j_gene: TRBJ1-2
abundance: -
v_gene: TRBV4-1
d_gene: -

CDR3nt: TGTGCCAGCAGCTTAATACTAGCGGGAGGGGTTGAGCAGTTCTTC
CDR3aa: CASSLILAGGVEQFF
j_gene: TRBJ2-1
abundance: -
v_gene: TRBV7-3
d_gene: TRBD2

CDR3nt: TGTGCCAGCAGTGAGGCGGTTTCTAATACGCAGTATTTT
CDR3aa: CASSEAVSNTQYF
j_gene: TRBJ2-3
abundance: once
v_gene: TRBV6-4
d_gene: -

CDR3nt: TGTGCCAGCACCCTACGGAGAGGGGCTGGGAATGAGCAGTTCTTC
CDR3aa: CASTLRRGAGNEQFF
j_gene: TRBJ2-1
abundance: -
v_gene: TRBV27
d_gene: -

CDR3nt: TGTGCCAGCAGTGAAGCCTACGGGACAGGCTCCTACAATGAGCAGTTCTTC
CDR3aa: CASSEAYGTGSYNEQFF
j_gene: TRBJ2-1
abundance: once
v_gene: TRBV2
d_gene: TRBD1

CDR3nt: TGTGCTAGTGGTTTCTCCAAGCCGGGACAGGGGGAGACCCAGTACTTC
CDR3aa: CASGFSKPGQGETQYF
j_gene: TRBJ2-5
abundance: -
v_gene: TRBV12-5
d_gene: TRBD1

CDR3nt: TGTGCCAGCAGAGGGCAGGATTCCTACGAGCAGTACTTC
CDR3aa: CASRGQDSYEQYF
j_gene: TRBJ2-7
abundance: once
v_gene: TRBV6-1
d_gene: -

CDR3nt: TGCGCCAGCAGCCACCTACAGGGGGGAAACAATGAGCAGTTCTTC
CDR3aa: CASSHLQGGNNEQFF
j_gene: TRBJ2-1
abundance: -
v_gene: TRBV4-3
d_gene: TRBD1

CDR3nt: TGTGCCAGCAGCTTGGATACGGGTGTCATTATTGGCTACACCTTC
CDR3aa: CASSLDTGVIIGYTF
j_gene: TRBJ1-2
abundance: -
v_gene: TRBV5-6
d_gene: -

CDR3nt: TGTGCCTCTCGCCCCGTCGGATTTTCCCTCACAGATACGCAGTATTTT
CDR3aa: CASRPVGFSLTDTQYF
j_gene: TRBJ2-3
abundance: -
v_gene: TRBV30
d_gene: -

CDR3nt: TGTGCCAGCAGAGACAGGGGGCTGGGCACTGAAGCTTTCTTT
CDR3aa: CASRDRGLGTEAFF
j_gene: TRBJ1-1
abundance: -
v_gene: TRBV5-4
d_gene: TRBD1

CDR3nt: TGTGCCAGCAGTCCCTTACCTACTAGTTTTCGTTCCGAGCAGTACTTC
CDR3aa: CASSPLPTSFRSEQYF
j_gene: TRBJ2-7
abundance: few
v_gene: TRBV27
d_gene: -

CDR3nt: TGTGCCAGCAGTTACGCAGGGGGCAATCGAGGTGAGCAGTTCTTC
CDR3aa: CASSYAGGNRGEQFF
j_gene: TRBJ2-1
abundance: -
v_gene: TRBV6-5
d_gene: TRBD1

CDR3nt: TGCGCCAGCAGCTTGTCACCGGGGAGGGGTAGCTACACCTTC
CDR3aa: CASSLSPGRGSYTF
j_gene: TRBJ1-2
abundance: -
v_gene: TRBV5-1
d_gene: -

CDR3nt: TGTGCCATCAGTGAGACTGACTCACAGGGGATCACAGATACGCAGTATTTT
CDR3aa: CAISETDSQGITDTQYF
j_gene: TRBJ2-3
abundance: -
v_gene: TRBV10-3
d_gene: TRBD1

CDR3nt: TGTGCCAGCAGCTTCGGGGAGGGAAACACTGAAGCTTTCTTT
CDR3aa: CASSFGEGNTEAFF
j_gene: TRBJ1-1
abundance: -
v_gene: TRBV7-6
d_gene: -

CDR3nt: TGTGCCAGCAGCTTAAGTAGCAGGTTCTTCGAGCAGTACTTC
CDR3aa: CASSLSSRFFEQYF
j_gene: TRBJ2-7
abundance: few
v_gene: TRBV13
d_gene: -

CDR3nt: TGCGCCAGCAGCCTCGACAGGGGATCGTTCGGGGAGCTGTTTTTT
CDR3aa: CASSLDRGSFGELFF
j_gene: TRBJ2-2
abundance: -
v_gene: TRBV4-1
d_gene: TRBD1

CDR3nt: TGTGCCAGCAGCCGGGGGCTCACTGAAGCTTTCTTT
CDR3aa: CASSRGLTEAFF
j_gene: TRBJ1-1
abundance: -
v_gene: TRBV27
d_gene: -

CDR3nt: TGTGCCAGCAGTTCAGGGGAGAGCTCCTACGAGCAGTACTTC
CDR3aa: CASSSGESSYEQYF
j_gene: TRBJ2-7
abundance: few
v_gene: TRBV6-1
d_gene: -

CDR3nt: TGTGCCAGTAGAGAAAGGGGAGGTGAGCAGTTCTTC
CDR3aa: CASRERGGEQFF
j_gene: TRBJ2-1
abundance: -
v_gene: TRBV19
d_gene: -

CDR3nt: TGCGCCAGCAGTGAGGGGTGGGGGATCCCGGCCGAGCAGTACTTC
CDR3aa: CASSEGWGIPAEQYF
j_gene: TRBJ2-7
abundance: -
v_gene: TRBV10-1
d_gene: -

CDR3nt: TGCGCCAGCAGCCAAGAAGTTAGGGAGCAGTACTTC
CDR3aa: CASSQEVREQYF
j_gene: TRBJ2-7
abundance: -
v_gene: TRBV4-1
d_gene: -

CDR3nt: TGTGCCAGCAGCGGCCAGGGGTTTAATTCACCCCTCCACTTT
CDR3aa: CASSGQGFNSPLHF
j_gene: TRBJ1-6
abundance: -
v_gene: TRBV9
d_gene: -

CDR3nt: TGTGCCAGCAGTCCCTCGGACGAGCAGTACTTC
CDR3aa: CASSPSDEQYF
j_gene: TRBJ2-7
abundance: -
v_gene: TRBV6-1
d_gene: -

CDR3nt: TGTGCCAGTAGACAGGGGAGTTACAATGAGCAGTTCTTC
CDR3aa: CASRQGSYNEQFF
j_gene: TRBJ2-1
abundance: -
v_gene: TRBV19
d_gene: TRBD1

CDR3nt: TGTGCCAGCAGAAATCGGGGGGGCATTGAGCAGTTCTTC
CDR3aa: CASRNRGGIEQFF
j_gene: TRBJ2-1
abundance: -
v_gene: TRBV27
d_gene: TRBD2

CDR3nt: TGTGCCAGCAGTCAACAGGGCGACGACGATGAGCAGTTCTTC
CDR3aa: CASSQQGDDDEQFF
j_gene: TRBJ2-1
abundance: -
v_gene: TRBV6-6
d_gene: -

CDR3nt: TGTGCCAGCAGCTGGGGGGCAGGGGGAAACACTGAAGCTTTCTTT
CDR3aa: CASSWGAGGNTEAFF
j_gene: TRBJ1-1
abundance: medium-sized
v_gene: TRBV5-4
d_gene: TRBD1

CDR3nt: TGTGCCAGCAGTACACTACTCTCCTACGAGCAGTACTTC
CDR3aa: CASSTLLSYEQYF
j_gene: TRBJ2-7
abundance: once
v_gene: TRBV27
d_gene: -

CDR3nt: TGCGCCAGCAGCCAAGGACGGGTTGAAAAACTGTTTTTT
CDR3aa: CASSQGRVEKLFF
j_gene: TRBJ1-4
abundance: -
v_gene: TRBV4-1
d_gene: -

CDR3nt: TGCGCCAGCAGCCAAGCCATAAGCGGAGCCTCCTACGAGCAGTACTTC
CDR3aa: CASSQAISGASYEQYF
j_gene: TRBJ2-7
abundance: -
v_gene: TRBV4-3
d_gene: -

CDR3nt: TGTGCCAGCAGCTTAACACTAGTCGGGACAGATACGCAGTATTTT
CDR3aa: CASSLTLVGTDTQYF
j_gene: TRBJ2-3
abundance: -
v_gene: TRBV13
d_gene: -

CDR3nt: TGTGCCAGCAGCTTTCCGGTAGGGGTGAACACTGAAGCTTTCTTT
CDR3aa: CASSFPVGVNTEAFF
j_gene: TRBJ1-1
abundance: -
v_gene: TRBV7-9
d_gene: -

CDR3nt: TGTGCCAGCAGCGTAAAGTGGACCGGGGAGCTGTTTTTT
CDR3aa: CASSVKWTGELFF
j_gene: TRBJ2-2
abundance: -
v_gene: TRBV9
d_gene: -

CDR3nt: TGTGCCAGCAGTACACTGCCTAAGCTACCCGGTACCGAGCAGTACTTC
CDR3aa: CASSTLPKLPGTEQYF
j_gene: TRBJ2-7
abundance: -
v_gene: TRBV6-6
d_gene: -

CDR3nt: TGTGCCAGCAGTATCAGGGGTCAGCCCCAGCATTTT
CDR3aa: CASSIRGQPQHF
j_gene: TRBJ1-5
abundance: -
v_gene: TRBV5-6
d_gene: -

CDR3nt: TGCGCCAGCAGCCCCGTTTTGAACAGGGACTCCTACGAGCAGTACTTC
CDR3aa: CASSPVLNRDSYEQYF
j_gene: TRBJ2-7
abundance: -
v_gene: TRBV4-1
d_gene: -

CDR3nt: TGTGCCAGCAGCTTATGGGCAGGGGAATCCTACGAGCAGTACTTC
CDR3aa: CASSLWAGESYEQYF
j_gene: TRBJ2-7
abundance: -
v_gene: TRBV7-3
d_gene: -

CDR3nt: TGTGCCAGTAGTATGGACAGGGTGTACAATGAGCAGTTCTTC
CDR3aa: CASSMDRVYNEQFF
j_gene: TRBJ2-1
abundance: -
v_gene: TRBV19
d_gene: TRBD1

CDR3nt: TGCGCCAGCAGCCAATCCCTAGCGGGGGGCCCGATTAGAGGTGAGCAGTTCTTC
CDR3aa: CASSQSLAGGPIRGEQFF
j_gene: TRBJ2-1
abundance: few
v_gene: TRBV4-1
d_gene: TRBD2

CDR3nt: TGCGCCAGCAGCCCCACTGCGACCTACAATGAGCAGTTCTTC
CDR3aa: CASSPTATYNEQFF
j_gene: TRBJ2-1
abundance: -
v_gene: TRBV4-1
d_gene: -

CDR3nt: TGCGCCAGCAGCCAAGTCCTAGTCGGCACAGATACGCAGTATTTT
CDR3aa: CASSQVLVGTDTQYF
j_gene: TRBJ2-3
abundance: -
v_gene: TRBV4-1
d_gene: -

CDR3nt: TGCGCCAGCAGCCAGTCCGGGACAGGTGCCTACGAGCAGTACTTC
CDR3aa: CASSQSGTGAYEQYF
j_gene: TRBJ2-7
abundance: -
v_gene: TRBV4-1
d_gene: TRBD1

CDR3nt: TGTGCCAGCAGCCAACGGGCACTAGCGGATAACACAGATACGCAGTATTTT
CDR3aa: CASSQRALADNTDTQYF
j_gene: TRBJ2-3
abundance: -
v_gene: TRBV4-2
d_gene: TRBD2

CDR3nt: TGTGCCAGCAGTGGGCAGGGCTTTGAAAAACTGTTTTTT
CDR3aa: CASSGQGFEKLFF
j_gene: TRBJ1-4
abundance: many
v_gene: TRBV13
d_gene: -

CDR3nt: TGTGCCAGCAGTTTCATGGCCCCAGCGGACAACTACCCCTACGAGCAGTACTTC
CDR3aa: CASSFMAPADNYPYEQYF
j_gene: TRBJ2-7
abundance: few
v_gene: TRBV27
d_gene: -

CDR3nt: TGTGCCAGCAGCCCAGGACTAGCGGGAGCGGGGGCCTACGAGCAGTACTTC
CDR3aa: CASSPGLAGAGAYEQYF
j_gene: TRBJ2-7
abundance: -
v_gene: TRBV7-2
d_gene: TRBD2

CDR3nt: TGCGCCAGCAGCCGGACAGTTGGCACAGATACGCAGTATTTT
CDR3aa: CASSRTVGTDTQYF
j_gene: TRBJ2-3
abundance: -
v_gene: TRBV4-1
d_gene: -

CDR3nt: TGTGCCAGCAGCAATCATAACGGGGAGCTGTTTTTT
CDR3aa: CASSNHNGELFF
j_gene: TRBJ2-2
abundance: -
v_gene: TRBV6-5
d_gene: -

CDR3nt: TGTGCCAGCAGTTACAGTTGGGGCTCCTACAATGAGCAGTTCTTC
CDR3aa: CASSYSWGSYNEQFF
j_gene: TRBJ2-1
abundance: -
v_gene: TRBV6-5
d_gene: -

CDR3nt: TGCGCCAGCAGCCAAGACGCAGGACGATATGAGCAGTTCTTC
CDR3aa: CASSQDAGRYEQFF
j_gene: TRBJ2-1
abundance: -
v_gene: TRBV4-1
d_gene: -

CDR3nt: TGTGCCAGCACCTCTGTCCTCTCTGGAAACACCATATATTTT
CDR3aa: CASTSVLSGNTIYF
j_gene: TRBJ1-3
abundance: -
v_gene: TRBV11-2
d_gene: -

CDR3nt: TGTGCCAGCAGCAAAGGTTTTAGGGGGGCGCGGAACTATGGCTACACCTTC
CDR3aa: CASSKGFRGARNYGYTF
j_gene: TRBJ1-2
abundance: -
v_gene: TRBV21-1
d_gene: -

CDR3nt: TGTGCCAGCAATGATGGACTAGCGGTTTTCTCTGGGGCCAACGTCCTGACTTTC
CDR3aa: CASNDGLAVFSGANVLTF
j_gene: TRBJ2-6
abundance: -
v_gene: TRBV9
d_gene: TRBD2